Each of the 9 T cell receptor beta chains below was sequenced from the same sample in a study of cytomegalovirus exposure and HLA in healthy donors (dated by TCRdb to between 2016 and 2019). Libraries were constructed by the immunoSEQ multiplex PCR assay. For the multiplex PCR, a mixture combining 60 forward primers for TCR Vbeta segments and 13 reverse primers for TCR Jbeta segments was used. As stored in TCRdb, this immuneACCESS dataset retains in-frame rearrangements with V and J assigned. A fraction of the clones does not appear; measured against another copy, unresolved V genes explain less than half of the discrepancy, and the remainder lacks a known reason. The table for this sample lists about 120,000 clones; around 84% of them were counted only once. The ten largest clones represent roughly 3.1% of the sample. The sequenced sample was PBMCs. These receptors came from a woman aged 25 to 45 in good health and CMV-seropositive.

The chain recombines TRBV5-1 with TRBJ2-3, with D unclear. This CDR3 is 12 amino acids long. CDR1 and CDR2 from the germline V gene are SGHRS and YFSETQ. With 0 bases removed from V and 11 bases from J, the gap between germline ends came to 10 bases. The CDR3 nucleotides read TGCGCCAGCAGCTTGGGGAGATCCAAGCAGTATTTT. Residues: CASSLGRSKQYF.

This chain joins TRBV23-1 and TRBJ2-7; D might be TRBD1 (5 bases). TRBV23-1 is an ORF, and what it does is uncertain. This CDR3 region has 15 residues. The V and J ends lost 7 bases and 2 bases respectively, with 18 bases between them. CDR3 sequence: CASTLSGFRAYEQYF. DNA of the CDR3: TGCGCCAGCACCCTATCAGGGTTTCGGGCCTACGAGCAGTACTTC.

This clone showed up just once. This sequence joins TRBV6-6 and TRBJ1-2; 9 bases fit TRBD1. CDR1 and CDR2 (germline): MNHNY, SVGAGI (reference sequence). With V trimmed by 5 bases and J by 2 bases, 6 bases remained unmatched. The CDR3 has 15 residues. CDR3 DNA sequence: TGTGCCAGCAGTGACCGGGACAGGGAGAACTATGGCTACACCTTC. Translation gives CASSDRDRENYGYTF.

This clone was observed a single time. J is TRBJ1-5 and V is TRBV29-1; 9 bases agree with TRBD1. V shed 6 bases, J shed 4 bases, and the junction held 7 bases outside the gene matches. CDR1 is SQVTM and CDR2 is ANQGSEA in the germline V gene. The CDR3 has 14 amino acids. As DNA, the CDR3 is TGCAGCGTCGGGACAGGGATGGGTAATCAGCCCCAGCATTTT. Amino acid sequence: CSVGTGMGNQPQHF.

The gene calls are TRBV6-1 and TRBJ1-2, with D hard to call. V gave up 7 bases and J gave up 3 bases, with 18 bases separating them. There are 15 residues in the CDR3. The germline V gene has CDR1 MNHNS and CDR2 SASEGT. CDR3 DNA sequence: TGTGCCAGCAAACTTTTCGCGGGTCTGGACTATGGCTACACCTTC. Protein product: CASKLFAGLDYGYTF.

The table lists this clone with a count of one. CDR3 nucleotide sequence: TGTGCCAGCAGCTTAGAAGCGGCAGCTGAGCAGTTCTTC. This sequence encodes CASSLEAAAEQFF. This rearrangement joins TRBV11-3 to TRBJ2-1, with D perhaps TRBD2 (5 bases). The CDR3 is made up of 13 amino acids. The germline CDR1 and CDR2 sequences are SGHNT and YENEEA. The V gene lost 0 bases and the J gene lost 9 bases, with 9 bases spanning the gap.

This rearrangement joins TRBV28 to TRBJ2-7; D is possibly TRBD1 (6 bases). Germline CDR1 and CDR2: MDHEN and SYDVKM. The CDR3 extends over 13 amino acids. V gave up 4 bases and J gave up 4 bases, with 11 bases separating them. CDR3 region: CASSYGTGYEQYF. The DNA of the CDR3 is TGTGCCAGCAGTTATGGCACAGGGTACGAGCAGTACTTC.

The chain joins TRBV5-1 to TRBJ1-4, with TRBD1 as a possible D gene (5 bases). The V and J ends lost 4 bases and 5 bases respectively, with 18 bases between them. The germline V gene has CDR1 SGHRS and CDR2 YFSETQ. The CDR3 covers 16 residues. CDR3 residues: CASSRFPTGDNEKLFF. The CDR3 DNA reads TGCGCCAGCAGCCGGTTTCCCACAGGAGACAATGAAAAACTGTTTTTT.

This clone was seen only once. The chain has TRBV7-2 and TRBJ2-6; D not certain. Germline V gene lookup returns CDR1 SGHTA and CDR2 FQGNSA. Trimming shortened V by 4 bases and J by 1 base, and 8 bases separated the two germline ends. CDR3 length equals 15 residues. The CDR3 loop reads CASSSQVSGANVLTF. As DNA, the CDR3 is TGTGCCAGCAGCTCACAAGTTTCTGGGGCCAACGTCCTGACTTTC.